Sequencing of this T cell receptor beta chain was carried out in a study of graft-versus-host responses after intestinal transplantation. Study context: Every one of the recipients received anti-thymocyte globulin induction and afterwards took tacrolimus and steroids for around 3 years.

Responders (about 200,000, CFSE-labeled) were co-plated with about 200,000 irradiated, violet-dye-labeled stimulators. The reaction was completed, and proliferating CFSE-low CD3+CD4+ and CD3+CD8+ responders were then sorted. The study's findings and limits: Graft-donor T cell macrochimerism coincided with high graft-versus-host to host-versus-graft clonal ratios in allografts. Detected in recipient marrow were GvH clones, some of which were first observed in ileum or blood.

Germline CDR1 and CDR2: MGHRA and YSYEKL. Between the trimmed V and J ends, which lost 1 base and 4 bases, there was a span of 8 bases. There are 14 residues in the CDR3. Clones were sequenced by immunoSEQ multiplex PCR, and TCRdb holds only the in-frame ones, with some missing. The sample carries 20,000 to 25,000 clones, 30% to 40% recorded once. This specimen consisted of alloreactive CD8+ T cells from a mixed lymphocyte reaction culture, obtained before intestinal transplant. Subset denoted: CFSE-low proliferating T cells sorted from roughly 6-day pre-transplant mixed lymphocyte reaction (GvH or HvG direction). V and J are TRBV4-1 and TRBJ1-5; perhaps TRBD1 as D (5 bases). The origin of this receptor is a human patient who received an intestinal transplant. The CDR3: CASSQGQLNQPQHF. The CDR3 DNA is TGCGCCAGCAGCCAAGGACAGTTAAATCAGCCCCAGCATTTT.